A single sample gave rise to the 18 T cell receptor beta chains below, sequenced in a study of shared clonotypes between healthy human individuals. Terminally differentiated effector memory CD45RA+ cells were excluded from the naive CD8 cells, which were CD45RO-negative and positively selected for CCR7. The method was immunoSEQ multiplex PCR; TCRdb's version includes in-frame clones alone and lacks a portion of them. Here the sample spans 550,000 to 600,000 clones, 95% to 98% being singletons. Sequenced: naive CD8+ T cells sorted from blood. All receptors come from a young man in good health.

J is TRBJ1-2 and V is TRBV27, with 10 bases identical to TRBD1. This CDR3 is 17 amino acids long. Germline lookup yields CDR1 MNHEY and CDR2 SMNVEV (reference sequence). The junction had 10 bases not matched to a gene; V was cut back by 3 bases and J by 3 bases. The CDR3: CASSLFTPGTGDYGYTF. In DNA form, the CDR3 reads TGTGCCAGCAGTTTGTTTACTCCCGGGACAGGGGACTATGGCTACACCTTC.

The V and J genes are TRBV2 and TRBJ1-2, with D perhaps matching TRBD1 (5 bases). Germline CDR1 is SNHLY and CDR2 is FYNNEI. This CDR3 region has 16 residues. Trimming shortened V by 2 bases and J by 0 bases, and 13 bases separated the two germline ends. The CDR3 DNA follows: TGTGCCAGCAGTGAATATTGGGGGGACTCTAACTATGGCTACACCTTC. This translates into CASSEYWGDSNYGYTF.

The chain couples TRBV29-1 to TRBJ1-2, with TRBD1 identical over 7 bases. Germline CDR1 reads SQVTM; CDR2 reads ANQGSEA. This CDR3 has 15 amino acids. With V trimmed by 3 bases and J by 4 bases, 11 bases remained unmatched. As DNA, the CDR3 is TGCAGCGTTGACCCCTGGACAGGAGTAAGCTATGGCTACACCTTC. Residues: CSVDPWTGVSYGYTF.

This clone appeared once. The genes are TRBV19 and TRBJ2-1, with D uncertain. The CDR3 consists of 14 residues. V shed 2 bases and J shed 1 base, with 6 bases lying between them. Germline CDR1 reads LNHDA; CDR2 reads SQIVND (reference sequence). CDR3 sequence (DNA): TGTGCCAGTAGTATAATTGGGTCCTACAATGAGCAGTTCTTC. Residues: CASSIIGSYNEQFF. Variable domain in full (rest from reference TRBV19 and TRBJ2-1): DGGITQSPKYLFRKEGQNVTLSCEQNLNHDAMYWYRQDPGQGLRLIYYSQIVNDFQKGDIAEGYSVSREKKESFPLTVTSAQKNPTAFYLCASSIIGSYNEQFFGPGTRLTVL.

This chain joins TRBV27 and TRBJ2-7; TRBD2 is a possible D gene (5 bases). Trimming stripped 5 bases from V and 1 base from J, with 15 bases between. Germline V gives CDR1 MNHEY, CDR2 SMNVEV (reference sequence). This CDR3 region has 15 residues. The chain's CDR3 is CASSNQERRSYEQYF. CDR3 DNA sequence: TGTGCCAGCAGTAATCAGGAGCGGCGATCCTACGAGCAGTACTTC.

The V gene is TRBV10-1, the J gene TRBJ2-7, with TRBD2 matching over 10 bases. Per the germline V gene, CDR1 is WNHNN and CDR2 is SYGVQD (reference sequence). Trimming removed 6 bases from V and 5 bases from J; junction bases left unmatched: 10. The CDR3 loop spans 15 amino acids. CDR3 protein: CASSPGILAGDEQYF. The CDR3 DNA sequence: TGCGCCAGCAGCCCAGGAATCCTAGCGGGAGACGAGCAGTACTTC.

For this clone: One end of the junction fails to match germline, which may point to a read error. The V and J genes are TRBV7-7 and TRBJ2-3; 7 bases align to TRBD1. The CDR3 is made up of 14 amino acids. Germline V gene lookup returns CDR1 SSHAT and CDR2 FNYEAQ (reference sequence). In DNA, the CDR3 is TGTGCTAGCAGCTTAAGGACAGGTCCAGATACGCAGTATTTT. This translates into CASSLRTGPDTQYF.

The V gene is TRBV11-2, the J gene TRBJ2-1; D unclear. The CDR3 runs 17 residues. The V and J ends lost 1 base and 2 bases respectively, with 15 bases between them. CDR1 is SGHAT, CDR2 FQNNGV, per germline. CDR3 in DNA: TGTGCCAGCAGCTTAGCTAAAGGGCTTTCCCCCTACAATGAGCAGTTCTTC. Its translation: CASSLAKGLSPYNEQFF.

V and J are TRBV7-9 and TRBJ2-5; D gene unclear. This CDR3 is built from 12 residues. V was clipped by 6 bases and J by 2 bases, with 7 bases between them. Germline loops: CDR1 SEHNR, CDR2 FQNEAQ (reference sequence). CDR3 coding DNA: TGTGCCAGCAGGGGCCATCAAGAGACCCAGTACTTC. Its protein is CASRGHQETQYF.

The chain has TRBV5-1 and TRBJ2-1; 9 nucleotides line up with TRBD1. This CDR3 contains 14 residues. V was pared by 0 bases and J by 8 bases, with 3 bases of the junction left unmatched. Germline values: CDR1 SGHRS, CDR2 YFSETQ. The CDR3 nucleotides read TGCGCCAGCAGCTTGGAGAGACAGGGGGATGAGCAGTTCTTC. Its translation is CASSLERQGDEQFF.

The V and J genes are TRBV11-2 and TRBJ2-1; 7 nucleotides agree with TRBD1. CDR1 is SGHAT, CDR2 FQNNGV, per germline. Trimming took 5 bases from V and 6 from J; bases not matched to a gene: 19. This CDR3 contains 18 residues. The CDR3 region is CASSLRPLQGLVVNEQFF. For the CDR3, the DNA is TGTGCCAGCAGCCTCCGACCCCTACAGGGGTTGGTGGTCAATGAGCAGTTCTTC.

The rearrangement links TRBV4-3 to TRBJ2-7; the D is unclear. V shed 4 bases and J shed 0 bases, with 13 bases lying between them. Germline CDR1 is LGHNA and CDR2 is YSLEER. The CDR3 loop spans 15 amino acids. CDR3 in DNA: TGCGCCAGCAGCCCCGGCGTGTCCGGCTCCTACGAGCAGTACTTC. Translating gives CASSPGVSGSYEQYF.

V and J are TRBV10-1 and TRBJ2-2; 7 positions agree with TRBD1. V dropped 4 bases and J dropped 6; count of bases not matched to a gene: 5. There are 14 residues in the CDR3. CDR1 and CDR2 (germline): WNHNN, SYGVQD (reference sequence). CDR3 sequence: CASSAGTGAGELFF. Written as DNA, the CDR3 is TGCGCCAGCAGTGCCGGTACAGGGGCCGGGGAGCTGTTTTTT.

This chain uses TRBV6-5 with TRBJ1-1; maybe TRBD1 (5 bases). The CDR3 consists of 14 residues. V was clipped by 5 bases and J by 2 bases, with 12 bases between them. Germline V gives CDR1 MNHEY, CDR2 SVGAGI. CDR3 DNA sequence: TGTGCCAGCAGTCAATCGGACACAAACACTGAAGCTTTCTTT. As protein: CASSQSDTNTEAFF.

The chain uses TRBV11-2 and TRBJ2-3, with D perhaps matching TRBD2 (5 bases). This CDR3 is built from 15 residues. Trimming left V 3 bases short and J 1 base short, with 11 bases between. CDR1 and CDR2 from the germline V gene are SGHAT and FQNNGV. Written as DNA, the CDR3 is TGTGCCAGCAGCTTTATGGGAGTTGGCACAGATACGCAGTATTTT. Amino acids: CASSFMGVGTDTQYF. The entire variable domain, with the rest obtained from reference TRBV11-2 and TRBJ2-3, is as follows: EAGVAQSPRYKIIEKRQSVAFWCNPISGHATLYWYQQILGQGPKLLIQFQNNGVVDDSQLPKDRFSAERLKGVDSTLKIQPAKLEDSAVYLCASSFMGVGTDTQYFGPGTRLTVL.

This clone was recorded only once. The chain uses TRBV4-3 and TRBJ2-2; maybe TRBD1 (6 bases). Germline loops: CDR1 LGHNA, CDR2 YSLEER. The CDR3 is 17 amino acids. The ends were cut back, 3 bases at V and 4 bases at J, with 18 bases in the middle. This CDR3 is CASSQITDSRGTGELFF. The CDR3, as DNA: TGCGCCAGCAGCCAGATCACGGACAGCCGGGGCACCGGGGAGCTGTTTTTT.

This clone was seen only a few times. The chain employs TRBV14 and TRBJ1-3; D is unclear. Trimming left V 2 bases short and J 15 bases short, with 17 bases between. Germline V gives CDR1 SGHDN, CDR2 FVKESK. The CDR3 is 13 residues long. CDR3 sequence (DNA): TGTGCCAGCAGCCAATACTTAGTAACGGCACCATATTTT. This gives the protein CASSQYLVTAPYF.

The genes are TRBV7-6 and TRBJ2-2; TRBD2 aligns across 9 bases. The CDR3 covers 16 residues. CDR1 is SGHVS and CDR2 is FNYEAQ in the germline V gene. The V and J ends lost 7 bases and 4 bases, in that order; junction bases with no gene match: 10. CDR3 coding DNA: TGTGCCAGCACTGCCGGGACTAGCACGATCACCGGGGAGCTGTTTTTT. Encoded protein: CASTAGTSTITGELFF. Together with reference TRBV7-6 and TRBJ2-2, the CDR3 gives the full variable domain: GAGVSQSPRYKVTKRGQDVALRCDPISGHVSLYWYRQALGQGPEFLTYFNYEAQQDKSGLPNDRFSAERPEGSISTLTIQRTEQRDSAMYRCASTAGTSTITGELFFGEGSRLTVL.